This T cell receptor beta chain was captured in a study of Ad26.COV2.S vaccination and SARS-CoV-2 variants. The CDR3 is made up of 15 amino acids. With V trimmed by 1 base and J by 0 bases, 2 bases remained unmatched. CDR1 is SGHRS, CDR2 YFSETQ, per germline. The table came from immunoSEQ multiplex PCR; TCRdb's copy has only in-frame clones and leaves some out. The sample has 350,000 to 400,000 clones; 70% to 90% are singletons. Treatment denoted: around 19 received Ad26.COV2.S at low or high dose, single or two shots; several received placebo; per-sample allocation not given. The samples date from day 63 after the first vaccine or placebo injection.

The specimen comprised peripheral blood, sampled in a trial of Ad26.COV2.S vaccine versus placebo. The source of this sequence is a person aged 18-60 years who received the Ad26.COV2.S COVID-19 vaccine or a placebo. The J gene is TRBJ2-7, the V gene TRBV5-1; 9 nucleotides agree with TRBD2. Here the CDR3 reads CASSLLAGDSYEQYF. For the CDR3, the DNA is TGCGCCAGCAGCTTGTTAGCGGGGGACTCCTACGAGCAGTACTTC.